This T cell receptor (beta chain) was found in a study of response to subunit inactivated influenza vaccine. Overall study results and limits: T cells newly recruited by each seasonal influenza vaccination are few, the authors suggested.

TCRdb re-analysed the RT-PCR reads in MiXCR, keeping a single row per CDR3 protein. The repertoire holds more than 550,000 distinct CDR3 sequences, with 10% to 15% as singletons. With 3 bases removed from V and 10 bases from J, the gap between germline ends came to 7 bases. The CDR3 runs to 11 residues. Germline assignment: CDR1 SNHLY and CDR2 FYNNEI. There are a few counts of this clonotype. What it binds is not known. The J gene is TRBJ2-1, the V gene TRBV2; D ambiguous. This receptor was obtained from a man aged 45-65 years who received an inactivated influenza vaccine. The input for sequencing was PBMCs from blood, taken on the day of vaccination. The CDR3 DNA reads as TGTGCCAGCAGTGACTTTGGGGAGCAGTTCTTC. It specifies CASSDFGEQFF.